This entry lists 25 T cell receptor beta chains sequenced from one sample in a study of blood T cells in healthy people across ages. PCR was performed a second time for roughly 7 to 12 cycles using a sample-barcoded 5' primer and a J-beta primer mix. TCRdb reprocessed the 5' RACE reads with MiXCR, giving one entry per CDR3 protein. Among roughly 1.4 million distinct CDR3 sequences listed, 45% to 70% were seen once. The specimen sequenced was blood. The receptors were gathered from a man aged 18 to 30 in good health.

The rearrangement uses TRBV5-1 and TRBJ2-1; 11 bases align to TRBD2. Germline values: CDR1 SGHRS, CDR2 YFSETQ. V shed 10 bases, J shed 4 bases, and the junction held 7 bases outside the gene matches. The CDR3 runs 14 residues. DNA for the CDR3: TGCGCCTGCGCGACTAGCGGGGTTTACAATGAGCAGTTCTTC. Protein product: CACATSGVYNEQFF.

V gene TRBV15 combines with J gene TRBJ1-5, with D unclear. Trimming took off 4 bases at V and 6 bases at J, with 16 bases between the two ends. There are 15 residues in the CDR3. Germline CDR1 and CDR2: LNHNV and YYDKDF (reference sequence). CDR3 coding DNA: TGTGCCACCAGCAAAGGACCGCGAGGTGGTCAGCCCCAGCATTTT. Translating gives CATSKGPRGGQPQHF.

This clonotype was detected many times. The V call is TRBV6-1, the J call TRBJ2-5; the D is unclear. Trimming removed 5 bases from V and 2 bases from J, with 12 bases in between. CDR3 size: 14 residues. Germline values: CDR1 MNHNS, CDR2 SASEGT. The CDR3, as DNA: TGTGCCAGCAGTCCACAATTCTCACAAGAGACCCAGTACTTC. The encoded protein is CASSPQFSQETQYF.

The chain recombines TRBV2 with TRBJ2-7; the D gene is possibly TRBD1 (6 bases). The CDR3 has 12 amino acids. V lost 7 bases and J lost 6, with 13 bases in between. Germline-derived CDR1 and CDR2 are SNHLY and FYNNEI. CDR3 bases: TGTGCCAGCAAGGGGGAGTTGGTCGAGCAGTACTTC. This encodes CASKGELVEQYF.

V is TRBV11-2 and J is TRBJ2-4; D call uncertain. Trimming cost V 5 bases and J 0 bases, with 17 bases left between them. This CDR3 comprises 17 residues. The germline V gene encodes CDR1 SGHAT and CDR2 FQNNGV. This CDR3 reads CASSPPSPTSAKNIQYF. The CDR3 DNA follows: TGTGCCAGCAGCCCTCCAAGCCCTACTTCAGCCAAAAACATTCAGTACTTC.

The rearrangement links TRBV4-3 to TRBJ1-2; no definite D call. Germline loops: CDR1 LGHNA, CDR2 YSLEER. CDR3 length equals 15 residues. The V and J ends lost 4 bases and 1 base respectively, with 13 bases between them. CDR3 amino acids: CASSPRRQVNYGYTF. CDR3 bases: TGCGCCAGCAGCCCACGTCGACAAGTTAACTATGGCTACACCTTC.

This clonotype came up a few times. This CDR3 reads CASSEARDRGSEQYF. CDR3 bases: TGTGCCAGCAGTGAAGCGCGGGACAGGGGCTCCGAGCAGTACTTC. The chain uses TRBV2 and TRBJ2-7, with 10 bases identical to TRBD1. V shed 0 bases and J 6 bases; nucleotides not matched to a gene: 5. This CDR3 is 15 amino acids long. Germline V gives CDR1 SNHLY, CDR2 FYNNEI.

The table lists this clonotype with a few counts. The rearrangement uses TRBV7-6 and TRBJ2-1, with D perhaps being TRBD1 or TRBD2 (6 bases each). The germline gives CDR1 SGHVS, CDR2 FNYEAQ. V was trimmed by 5 bases and J by 12 bases, leaving 14 bases between them. There are 12 residues in the CDR3. CDR3 loop: CASSEEGGSQFF. In DNA form, the CDR3 reads TGTGCCAGCAGCGAGGAGGGGGGATCGCAGTTCTTC.

The table lists this clonotype with a few counts. J is TRBJ1-5 and V is TRBV6-2 or TRBV6-3; D gene unclear. V was shortened by 5 bases and J by 3 bases, with 14 bases between the two germline ends. CDR1 MNHEY and CDR2 SVGEGT come from the germline V gene. CDR3 length: 15 amino acids. The CDR3 loop reads CASSKFRANNQPQHF. Here the CDR3 DNA reads TGTGCCAGCAGTAAATTCCGGGCCAACAATCAGCCCCAGCATTTT.

CDR3 sequence reads: CSARDRGRAYNEQYF. DNA of the CDR3: TGCAGTGCTAGAGATCGCGGGAGGGCCTACAATGAGCAGTACTTC. J is TRBJ2-5 and V is TRBV20-1; 9 bases are shared with TRBD2. Per germline, CDR1 DFQATT and CDR2 SNEGSKA (reference sequence). V was clipped by 0 bases and J by 11 bases; unmatched bases: 13. The CDR3 sequence is 15 residues long.

This chain joins TRBV20-1 and TRBJ2-3; 10 bases align to TRBD2. Germline V gives CDR1 DFQATT, CDR2 SNEGSKA (reference sequence). The CDR3 is 14 residues long. Losses at the gene ends were 0 bases for V and 7 bases for J; bases not matched to a gene: 4. The DNA for the CDR3 is TGCAGTGCTAGAGATGAACTAGCGGGATATACGCAGTATTTT. Amino acid sequence: CSARDELAGYTQYF.

The chain has TRBV4-1 and TRBJ2-7; 9 bases map to TRBD2. Germline V CDR1 and CDR2: MGHRA, YSYEKL. With 0 bases clipped from V and 2 bases from J, the junction kept 8 bases outside the gene matches. The CDR3 has 17 residues. This CDR3 is CASSQDPASGNPYEQYF. CDR3 DNA sequence: TGCGCCAGCAGCCAAGATCCGGCTAGCGGGAATCCCTACGAGCAGTACTTC.

V and J are TRBV27 and TRBJ1-5; D remains ambiguous. The length of the CDR3 is 14 residues. Germline lookup yields CDR1 MNHEY and CDR2 SMNVEV (reference sequence). Trimming pared 2 bases from V and 7 bases from J, leaving 12 bases between. The CDR3 here is CASSLAGLFQPQHF. The CDR3 nucleotides are TGTGCCAGCAGTTTAGCAGGACTATTCCAGCCCCAGCATTTT.

As regards this clonotype: Sequence at one end of the junction differs from germline and may be a read error. V usage is TRBV7-6 and J usage is TRBJ2-3; the match to TRBD2 covers 11 bases. In germline, CDR1 is SGHVS, CDR2 FNYEAQ. CDR3 length equals 17 residues. CDR3 residues: CASSLRLAGTTTDTLYF. CDR3 DNA: TGTGCCAGCAGCCTTAGACTAGCGGGAACTACCACAGATACGCTGTATTTT.

This chain connects TRBV3-1 to TRBJ1-1; no definite D call. This CDR3 contains 14 residues. CDR1 is LGHDT and CDR2 is YNNKEL in the germline V gene (reference sequence). Trimming removed 0 bases at V and 11 bases at J, with 16 bases between. CDR3 loop: CASSQEGQGRGAFF. The CDR3 DNA is TGTGCCAGCAGCCAAGAGGGTCAAGGGCGCGGGGCTTTCTTT.

This clonotype was picked up a small number of times. In DNA form, the CDR3 reads TGTGCCAGCAGCTTGGCCGGGACAGGCGTTAATGAGCAGTTCTTC. Protein sequence: CASSLAGTGVNEQFF. The rearrangement links TRBV5-6 to TRBJ2-1, with 8 bases fitting TRBD1. The junction had 6 bases not matched to a gene; V was cut back by 0 bases and J by 7 bases. The length of the CDR3 is 15 residues. Looked up from germline, CDR1 is SGHDT and CDR2 is YYEEEE.

The V call is TRBV4-3, the J call TRBJ1-2, with D perhaps matching TRBD1 (5 bases). The CDR3 spans 15 residues. Trimming stripped 1 base from V and 3 bases from J, with 12 bases between. The germline gives CDR1 LGHNA, CDR2 YSLEER. The CDR3 bases are TGCGCCAGCAGCCAAGGACGACAGACCTACTATGGCTACACCTTC. It specifies CASSQGRQTYYGYTF.

This clonotype was picked up a small number of times. This sequence joins TRBV4-1 and TRBJ2-1; the match to TRBD2 covers 9 bases. The CDR3 is made up of 15 amino acids. Trimming removed 5 bases from V and 2 bases from J; junction bases left unmatched: 4. Germline loops: CDR1 MGHRA, CDR2 YSYEKL. CDR3 residues: CASSVTSGPYNEQFF. The CDR3 coding sequence is TGCGCCAGCAGCGTTACTAGCGGGCCCTACAATGAGCAGTTCTTC.

CDR3 protein: CASSLIASGSYEQFF. The CDR3 bases are TGCGCCAGCAGCTTGATCGCTAGCGGGAGTTATGAGCAGTTCTTC. The V call is TRBV5-1, the J call TRBJ2-1, with 10 bases aligning to TRBD2. Germline loops: CDR1 SGHRS, CDR2 YFSETQ. V was pared by 1 base and J by 8 bases, with 6 bases of the junction left unmatched. This CDR3 region has 15 residues. The variable domain in full, completed from reference TRBV5-1 and TRBJ2-1, reads KAGVTQTPRYLIKTRGQQVTLSCSPISGHRSVSWYQQTPGQGLQFLFEYFSETQRNKGNFPGRFSGRQFSNSRSEMNVSTLELGDSALYLCASSLIASGSYEQFFGPGTRLTVL.

The V and J genes are TRBV2 and TRBJ2-5; 11 bases line up with TRBD2. The CDR3 is 16 amino acids. Germline V CDR1 and CDR2: SNHLY, FYNNEI. With 6 bases clipped from V and 11 bases from J, the junction kept 17 bases outside the gene matches. CDR3 sequence reads: CASRKPLLAGEREQYF. CDR3 DNA sequence: TGTGCCAGCAGGAAACCCTTACTAGCGGGAGAAAGGGAGCAGTACTTC. Combining the CDR3 with reference TRBV2 and TRBJ2-5 gives the whole variable domain EPEVTQTPSHQVTQMGQEVILRCVPISNHLYFYWYRQILGQKVEFLVSFYNNEISEKSEIFDDQFSVERPDGSNFTLKIRSTKLEDSAMYFCASRKPLLAGEREQYFGPGTRLLVL.

The chain links TRBV12-3 or TRBV12-4 to TRBJ2-7; a weak D match, TRBD1 (6 bases). V gave up 6 bases and J gave up 7 bases, with 25 bases separating them. This CDR3 contains 16 residues. CDR3 sequence: CASSQAIGGGLIEQYF. The CDR3 DNA follows: TGTGCCAGCAGCCAAGCCATTGGGGGCGGGTTAATTGAGCAGTACTTC.

In this sample, this clonotype turned up once. The chain uses TRBV3-1 and TRBJ2-5; D ambiguous. Germline assignment: CDR1 LGHDT and CDR2 YNNKEL (reference sequence). This CDR3 spans 14 amino acids. V gave up 1 base and J gave up 3 bases, with 9 bases separating them. For the CDR3, the DNA is TGTGCCAGCAGCCAAGGGGCGGCGGAAGAGACCCAGTACTTC. Translated: CASSQGAAEETQYF.

CDR3 DNA: TGCAGCGTTGATAGGCAGATCCAAGAGACCCAGTACTTC. This translates into CSVDRQIQETQYF. This sequence joins TRBV29-1 and TRBJ2-5, with D unresolved. V was trimmed by 3 bases and J by 1 base, leaving 9 bases between them. The germline V gene encodes CDR1 SQVTM and CDR2 ANQGSEA. This CDR3 is built from 13 residues.

The chain uses TRBV5-1 and TRBJ2-1; TRBD1 matches at 8 bases. Germline V gene data show CDR1 as SGHRS and CDR2 as YFSETQ. J gave up 10 bases and V 4 bases, and 10 bases lay outside the gene matches. The CDR3 extends over 14 amino acids. The CDR3 DNA follows: TGCGCCAGCAGCAAGGACAGGGCCCCCTACGAGCAGTTCTTC. Translation: CASSKDRAPYEQFF.

This clonotype was picked up a small number of times. This rearrangement joins TRBV29-1 to TRBJ2-7, with 10 nucleotides matching TRBD1. CDR3 length equals 14 residues. Germline V gene sequence: CDR1 SQVTM, CDR2 ANQGSEA. Trimming cost V 1 base and J 5 bases; bases outside gene matches: 5. The CDR3 DNA is TGCAGCGTTGAAGTCCCGGGACAGGGGAACGAGCAGTACTTC. This codes for CSVEVPGQGNEQYF.